The rows below give T cell receptor beta chains drawn from one sample of a study of T cell responses to AZD1222 COVID-19 vaccine. The method was immunoSEQ multiplex PCR; TCRdb's version includes in-frame clones alone and lacks a portion of them. This table has roughly 200,000 clones, 85% to 90% appearing once. The sample was peripheral blood, taken on day 0 of AZD1222 vaccination. The source is an adult in good health. Each CDR3 is given with its conserved first and last residue.

14	TRBJ1-2	TRBV21-1	CASPHLSPRDGYTF
16	TRBJ2-3	TRBV10-2	CASSRLAGGAADTQYF
15	TRBJ2-7	TRBV16	CASSQLAGQGGEQYF
14	TRBJ2-7	TRBV27	CASSLNRVAYEQYF
16	TRBJ2-7	TRBV3-1/TRBV3-2	CASSHATSEPPRGQYF
14	TRBJ1-2	TRBV7-9	CASSLGIVDVGYTF
14	TRBJ2-1	TRBV19	CATARDQVSGEQFF
15	TRBJ1-1	TRBV10-3	CAIEPSGMPCPEAFF
15	TRBJ1-2	TRBV19	CASSVTGGGRYGYTF
15	TRBJ1-2	TRBV6-6	CASSYGTADLYGYTF
14	TRBJ1-3	TRBV3-1/TRBV3-2	CASSRQHGGNTIYF
13	TRBJ1-4	TRBV6-5	CASTARLNEKLFF
15	TRBJ2-1	TRBV15	CATSRESSSYNEQFF
13	TRBJ1-2	TRBV12-3/TRBV12-4	CASSRDRNYGYTF
14	TRBJ2-7	TRBV6-1	CASSEGTGRYEQYF
16	TRBJ1-2	TRBV5-1	CASSSIRDRGSYGYTF
13	TRBJ1-5	TRBV5-1	CASSHLQVQPQHF
15	TRBJ2-3	TRBV7-2	CASSLSRAETDTQYF
14	TRBJ2-7	TRBV6-5	CASRLDTLLGEQYF
13	TRBJ2-5	TRBV12-3/TRBV12-4	CASSRTGGETQYF
12	TRBJ2-7	TRBV6-6	CASGQGGSEQYF
14	TRBJ1-2	TRBV10-3	CAISAQQGDYGYTF
15	TRBJ1-5	TRBV4-1	CASSQVGGRGQPQHF
20	TRBJ1-5	TRBV5-1	CASSRLKSFPTAYSNQPQHF
14	TRBJ1-1	TRBV11-2	CASSSWGAQTEAFF
13	TRBJ2-7	TRBV5-4	CASSLASPGEQYF
13	TRBJ2-7	TRBV20-1	CSASPTGLAEQYF
19	TRBJ2-7	TRBV4-1	CASSQESFRLAGNKYEQYF
13	TRBJ2-7	TRBV19	CASSIRTAYEQYF
15	TRBJ2-3	TRBV11-2	CASSSALPSTDTQYF
14	TRBJ1-4	TRBV4-3	CASSQDIRDEKLFF
16	TRBJ1-1	TRBV12-2	CASRKLDRDRGPEAFF
13	TRBJ1-1	TRBV18	CASSPQGNTEAFF
15	TRBJ1-1	TRBV2	CASTRQGSPGTEAFF
16	TRBJ1-2	TRBV3-1/TRBV3-2	CASSQEGVRGAYGYTF
15	TRBJ1-1	TRBV5-1	CASSLAGTGGTEAFF
12	TRBJ1-2	TRBV19	CASSGGLGGYTF
17	TRBJ1-5	TRBV25-1	CASSGRWTVSFDQPQHF
13	TRBJ2-5	TRBV2	CASSDQLQETQYF
13	TRBJ1-2	TRBV11-2	CASSTLGVYGYTF
13	TRBJ2-7	TRBV30	CAGAGGLTYEQYF
13	TRBJ1-2	TRBV7-2	CASSEDRRLGYTF
17	TRBJ2-3	TRBV4-1	CASSQDRPTSSTDTQYF
13	TRBJ2-7	TRBV28	CASIRTGYFEQYF
17	TRBJ2-5	TRBV7-3	CASSLRGPGQGEETQYF
15	TRBJ1-1	TRBV18	CASSLGEGRRTEAFF
14	TRBJ2-2	TRBV5-1	CASSSISTAGELFF
14	TRBJ2-7	TRBV14	CASSQGRGPYEQYF
16	TRBJ1-5	TRBV25-1	CASSALSRQINQPQHF
22	TRBJ2-1	TRBV12-5	CASGSNRQKVTSRTLSYNEQFF
15	TRBJ1-3	TRBV27	CASSLRGVGGNTIYF
15	TRBJ2-5	TRBV3-1/TRBV3-2	CASSPVLAGEETQYF
12	TRBJ2-7	TRBV12-3/TRBV12-4	CASSFKTYEQYF
16	TRBJ1-3	TRBV18	CASSPPRTGNGNTIYF